Below, 25 T cell receptor beta chains from the same sample are listed, as sequenced in a study of cytomegalovirus exposure and HLA in healthy donors. The PCR was carried out with 60 Vbeta primers and 13 Jbeta primers. The assay was immunoSEQ multiplex PCR, and TCRdb's table has in-frame clones only and misses some. The sample yields approximately 150,000 clones, of which the top ten take up about 1.7%. The source material was PBMCs. These receptors all come from a woman in her forties or fifties in good health and CMV-seronegative.

CDR3 in amino acids: CASSVGWARSYEQYF. The CDR3 DNA sequence: TGTGCCAGCAGCGTAGGATGGGCCCGATCCTACGAGCAGTACTTC. The chain employs TRBV9 and TRBJ2-7; unclear D gene. CDR1 SGDLS and CDR2 YYNGEE come from the germline V gene. The V gene lost 0 bases and the J gene lost 1 base, with 11 bases spanning the gap. CDR3 length: 15 residues.

V gene TRBV19 combines with J gene TRBJ2-1, with 11 bases fitting TRBD2. This CDR3 has 17 amino acids. V was clipped by 2 bases and J by 3 bases; unmatched bases: 6. Per germline, CDR1 LNHDA and CDR2 SQIVND (reference sequence). The CDR3 reads CASSISGTSGFYNEQFF. CDR3 sequence (DNA): TGTGCCAGTAGTATATCCGGGACTAGCGGATTCTACAATGAGCAGTTCTTC. Supplemented by reference TRBV19 and TRBJ2-1, the full variable domain reads DGGITQSPKYLFRKEGQNVTLSCEQNLNHDAMYWYRQDPGQGLRLIYYSQIVNDFQKGDIAEGYSVSREKKESFPLTVTSAQKNPTAFYLCASSISGTSGFYNEQFFGPGTRLTVL.

V is TRBV29-1 and J is TRBJ2-7; maybe TRBD2 (6 bases). Trimming shortened V by 4 bases and J by 7 bases, and 20 bases separated the two germline ends. The CDR3 is made up of 14 amino acids. Germline CDR1 and CDR2: SQVTM and ANQGSEA. CDR3 residues: CSVVGGAPTLEQYF. The DNA for the CDR3 is TGCAGCGTTGTAGGAGGGGCTCCTACCTTAGAGCAGTACTTC.

The genes are TRBV5-1 and TRBJ1-6; D call uncertain. The CDR3 is 15 amino acids. The V and J ends lost 4 bases and 9 bases respectively, with 17 bases between them. The germline V gene has CDR1 SGHRS and CDR2 YFSETQ. This chain's CDR3 is CASSPEPRRGSPLHF. The CDR3 DNA reads TGCGCCAGCAGCCCGGAGCCGCGTCGAGGTTCACCCCTCCACTTT.

This chain joins TRBV19 and TRBJ1-2; 9 nucleotides line up with TRBD1. The germline CDR1 and CDR2 sequences are LNHDA and SQIVND (reference sequence). V dropped 10 bases and J dropped 7; count of bases not matched to a gene: 13. This CDR3 region has 14 residues. DNA for the CDR3: TGTGCCACCACAGATACAGGGGGCAGGGCTGGCTACACCTTC. It encodes CATTDTGGRAGYTF.

The genes are TRBV6-1 and TRBJ1-1; 9 nucleotides line up with TRBD1. Trimming removed 2 bases from V and 9 bases from J; junction bases left unmatched: 4. The CDR3 runs 13 residues. Germline V CDR1 and CDR2: MNHNS, SASEGT. The CDR3 loop is CASSERGTGKAFF. For the CDR3, the DNA is TGTGCCAGCAGTGAAAGGGGGACAGGGAAAGCTTTCTTT.

The chain uses TRBV19 and TRBJ2-3; no clear D. The CDR3 runs 14 residues. V was trimmed by 5 bases and J by 0 bases, leaving 9 bases between them. Germline V gene lookup returns CDR1 LNHDA and CDR2 SQIVND (reference sequence). CDR3 protein: CASSPTGSTDTQYF. The CDR3 DNA reads TGTGCCAGTAGTCCCACCGGGAGCACAGATACGCAGTATTTT.

The chain is built from TRBV5-1 and TRBJ2-3; D gene unclear. Germline CDR1 reads SGHRS; CDR2 reads YFSETQ. The CDR3 length is 16 residues. V was cut by 1 base and J by 0 bases, with 12 bases left in between. CDR3 DNA: TGCGCCAGCAGCTTGTCGCTGAAGCCTAGCACAGATACGCAGTATTTT. Amino acids: CASSLSLKPSTDTQYF.

The chain uses TRBV19 and TRBJ2-7, with a possible D match to TRBD2 (6 bases). V lost 3 bases to trimming and J lost 2 bases, with 20 bases between them. This CDR3 region has 17 residues. Germline CDR1 and CDR2: LNHDA and SQIVND (reference sequence). Here the CDR3 DNA reads TGTGCCAGTAGTATCCGAAGCATTCCGGGACTCCCCTACGAGCAGTACTTC. Protein: CASSIRSIPGLPYEQYF.

The chain joins TRBV18 to TRBJ2-2, with 11 bases matching TRBD1. The CDR3 runs 18 residues. The V gene end was trimmed by 11 bases and the J gene end by 5 bases; junction bases not matched to a gene: 19. Germline V gene sequence: CDR1 KGHSH, CDR2 LQKENI. The CDR3 protein is CAPSPTLGTGGPTGELFF. The CDR3, as DNA: TGTGCCCCCTCCCCTACACTTGGGACAGGGGGACCAACCGGGGAGCTGTTTTTT.

V usage is TRBV14 and J usage is TRBJ1-6; the match to TRBD1 covers 7 bases. The CDR3 contains 17 residues. V was pared by 0 bases and J by 6 bases, with 8 bases of the junction left unmatched. The germline gives CDR1 SGHDN, CDR2 FVKESK. The CDR3 loop is CASSQDGATGINSPLHF. The CDR3 nucleotides are TGTGCCAGCAGCCAAGACGGTGCGACAGGGATTAATTCACCCCTCCACTTT.

The chain employs TRBV7-8 and TRBJ2-5, with TRBD1 matching over 9 bases. Losses at the gene ends were 5 bases for V and 3 bases for J; bases not matched to a gene: 4. The CDR3 totals 14 residues. Germline loops: CDR1 SGHVS, CDR2 FQNEAQ. Here the CDR3 reads CASSVDRGEETQYF. CDR3 DNA: TGTGCCAGCAGCGTCGACAGGGGGGAAGAGACCCAGTACTTC.

V and J are TRBV7-9 and TRBJ2-1, with D perhaps TRBD2 (5 bases). Germline V CDR1 and CDR2: SEHNR, FQNEAQ (reference sequence). The CDR3 runs to 12 residues. V lost 5 bases and J 14 bases, leaving 16 bases between the germline ends. The CDR3 is CASSTSSPGEFF. DNA for the CDR3: TGTGCCAGCAGCACGAGTTCTCCCGGGGAGTTCTTC.

V usage is TRBV7-2 and J usage is TRBJ1-1, with no clear D. The CDR3 extends over 10 amino acids. The V gene's germline CDR1 is SGHTA and CDR2 FQGNSA. The V gene lost 5 bases and the J gene lost 10 bases, with 8 bases spanning the gap. DNA of the CDR3: TGTGCCAGCAGCCCCTCCGGAGCTTTCTTT. This codes for CASSPSGAFF.

The CDR3 nucleotides are TGTGCCAGCAGCCACCCTAAAGCAGGGGTTCAGAACGAGCAGTACTTC. Translated: CASSHPKAGVQNEQYF. This chain joins TRBV14 and TRBJ2-7; a possible D gene is TRBD1 (6 bases). The V gene's germline CDR1 is SGHDN and CDR2 FVKESK. V was cut by 3 bases and J by 5 bases, with 20 bases left in between. The CDR3 covers 16 residues.

CDR3 sequence reads: CASSEDRSYSPLHF. The CDR3 DNA sequence: TGTGCCAGCAGTGAAGACAGGAGTTATTCACCCCTCCACTTT. The chain is built from TRBV6-1 and TRBJ1-6, with D maybe TRBD1 (5 bases). Germline CDR1 and CDR2: MNHNS and SASEGT. V lost 1 base and J 8 bases, leaving 9 bases between the germline ends. The length of the CDR3 is 14 residues.

The chain carries TRBV5-1 and TRBJ2-1; the match to TRBD2 covers 7 bases. The V and J ends lost 7 bases and 4 bases, in that order; junction bases with no gene match: 8. Germline lookup yields CDR1 SGHRS and CDR2 YFSETQ. CDR3 length equals 14 residues. The CDR3 coding sequence is TGCGCCAGCTCAAGCGGGGACCGGTACAATGAGCAGTTCTTC. Encoded protein: CASSSGDRYNEQFF.

The rearrangement joins TRBV7-6 to TRBJ1-2; D is undetermined. Trimming left V 5 bases short and J 0 bases short, with 13 bases between. The CDR3 length is 15 residues. The germline V gene has CDR1 SGHVS and CDR2 FNYEAQ. The CDR3 reads CASSPRHYSNYGYTF. CDR3 nucleotide sequence: TGTGCCAGCAGCCCCAGACATTACTCTAACTATGGCTACACCTTC.

The V and J genes are TRBV10-1 and TRBJ2-5; D is undetermined. The CDR3 sequence is 15 residues long. CDR1 is WNHNN and CDR2 is SYGVQD in the germline V gene (reference sequence). Trimming pared 5 bases from V and 2 bases from J, leaving 15 bases between. The DNA of the CDR3 is TGCGCCAGCAGTCTCCAGGCGAAGGTTCAAGAGACCCAGTACTTC. It yields the protein CASSLQAKVQETQYF.

CDR3 bases: TGTGCCAGCAGCTCCGGGACAGGGGGGCCCTACGAGCAGTACTTC. Its protein product is CASSSGTGGPYEQYF. This chain connects TRBV5-6 to TRBJ2-7; 11 bases are a match to TRBD1. The V and J ends lost 3 bases and 2 bases, in that order; junction bases with no gene match: 4. The CDR3 sequence is 15 residues long. The germline V gene encodes CDR1 SGHDT and CDR2 YYEEEE.

The genes are TRBV4-1 and TRBJ1-4; 8 nucleotides line up with TRBD1. Losses at the gene ends were 1 base for V and 3 bases for J; bases not matched to a gene: 4. Germline lookup yields CDR1 MGHRA and CDR2 YSYEKL. There are 16 residues in the CDR3. The DNA for the CDR3 is TGCGCCAGCAGCCAAGGTACAGGGGGGGCTAATGAAAAACTGTTTTTT. Amino acid sequence: CASSQGTGGANEKLFF.

V and J are TRBV15 and TRBJ2-7; D is possibly TRBD1 (5 bases). The CDR3 loop spans 15 amino acids. Trimming removed 3 bases from V and 3 bases from J, with 15 bases in between. Germline assignment: CDR1 LNHNV and CDR2 YYDKDF (reference sequence). The CDR3 region has the DNA TGTGCCACCAGCAGGATTGACAGTGGGGACTACGAGCAGTACTTC. It is translated as CATSRIDSGDYEQYF.

The V and J genes are TRBV28 and TRBJ2-5; 7 bases match TRBD1. The germline CDR1 and CDR2 sequences are MDHEN and SYDVKM. This CDR3 region has 15 residues. V was pared by 6 bases and J by 5 bases, with 12 bases of the junction left unmatched. CDR3 in amino acids: CASRLPLGGEETQYF. The CDR3 coding sequence is TGTGCCAGCAGACTTCCTTTAGGGGGCGAGGAGACCCAGTACTTC.

This chain joins TRBV19 and TRBJ1-4; weak D call: TRBD1 (5 bases). This CDR3 spans 14 amino acids. The germline V gene has CDR1 LNHDA and CDR2 SQIVND (reference sequence). V lost 5 bases and J lost 7, with 14 bases in between. CDR3 in DNA: TGTGCCAGTAGTGTTACAGGCCGCGGTGAAAAACTGTTTTTT. It codes for CASSVTGRGEKLFF.

The chain links TRBV5-6 to TRBJ1-5; D not certain. This CDR3 comprises 12 residues. Germline values: CDR1 SGHDT, CDR2 YYEEEE. The V end was cut by 1 base, the J end by 7 bases, with 6 bases between. The CDR3 region is CASSLLGQPQHF. The CDR3 DNA is TGTGCCAGCAGCTTGTTGGGCCAGCCCCAGCATTTT.